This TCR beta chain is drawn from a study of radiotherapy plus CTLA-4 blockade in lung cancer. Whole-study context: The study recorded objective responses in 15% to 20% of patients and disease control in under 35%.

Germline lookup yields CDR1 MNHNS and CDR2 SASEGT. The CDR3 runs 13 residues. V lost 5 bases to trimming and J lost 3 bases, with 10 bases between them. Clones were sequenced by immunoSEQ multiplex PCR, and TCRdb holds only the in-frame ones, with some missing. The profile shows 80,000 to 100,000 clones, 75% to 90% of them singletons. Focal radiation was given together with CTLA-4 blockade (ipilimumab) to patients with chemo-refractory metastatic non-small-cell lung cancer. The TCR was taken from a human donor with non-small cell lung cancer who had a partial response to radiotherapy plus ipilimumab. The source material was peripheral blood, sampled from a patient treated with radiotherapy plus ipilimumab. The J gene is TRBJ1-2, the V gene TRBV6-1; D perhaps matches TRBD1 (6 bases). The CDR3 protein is CASSRTADYGYTF. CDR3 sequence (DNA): TGTGCCAGCAGTCGGACAGCGGACTATGGCTACACCTTC.